Ten or more counts support the clone carrying this T cell receptor beta chain. The antigen remains unidentified. One entry per CDR3 protein, called by TCRdb with MiXCR from the multiplex PCR reads. The sample includes 200,000 to 300,000 distinct CDR3 sequences, over 30% of them seen just once. Trimming removed 8 bases at V and 4 bases at J, with 18 bases between. The CDR3 covers 15 residues. The data are from a study of breast tumors, draining lymph nodes, adjacent tissues. Notes on the study in general: Compared with lymph nodes, tumors were less diverse; compared with nontumor tissue, more.

Breast cancer patients provided tissue from their axillary draining lymph nodes. Sequencing was performed on axillary lymph node tissue. The rearrangement uses TRBV12-3 or TRBV12-4 and TRBJ1-3, with D hard to call. This TCR derives from a female donor with breast cancer. Some clones in this sample may be carry-over from other donors' samples. The CDR3: CASGKRPLDGNTIYF. CDR3 DNA sequence: TGTGCCAGCGGAAAAAGACCTTTGGACGGAAACACCATATATTTT.